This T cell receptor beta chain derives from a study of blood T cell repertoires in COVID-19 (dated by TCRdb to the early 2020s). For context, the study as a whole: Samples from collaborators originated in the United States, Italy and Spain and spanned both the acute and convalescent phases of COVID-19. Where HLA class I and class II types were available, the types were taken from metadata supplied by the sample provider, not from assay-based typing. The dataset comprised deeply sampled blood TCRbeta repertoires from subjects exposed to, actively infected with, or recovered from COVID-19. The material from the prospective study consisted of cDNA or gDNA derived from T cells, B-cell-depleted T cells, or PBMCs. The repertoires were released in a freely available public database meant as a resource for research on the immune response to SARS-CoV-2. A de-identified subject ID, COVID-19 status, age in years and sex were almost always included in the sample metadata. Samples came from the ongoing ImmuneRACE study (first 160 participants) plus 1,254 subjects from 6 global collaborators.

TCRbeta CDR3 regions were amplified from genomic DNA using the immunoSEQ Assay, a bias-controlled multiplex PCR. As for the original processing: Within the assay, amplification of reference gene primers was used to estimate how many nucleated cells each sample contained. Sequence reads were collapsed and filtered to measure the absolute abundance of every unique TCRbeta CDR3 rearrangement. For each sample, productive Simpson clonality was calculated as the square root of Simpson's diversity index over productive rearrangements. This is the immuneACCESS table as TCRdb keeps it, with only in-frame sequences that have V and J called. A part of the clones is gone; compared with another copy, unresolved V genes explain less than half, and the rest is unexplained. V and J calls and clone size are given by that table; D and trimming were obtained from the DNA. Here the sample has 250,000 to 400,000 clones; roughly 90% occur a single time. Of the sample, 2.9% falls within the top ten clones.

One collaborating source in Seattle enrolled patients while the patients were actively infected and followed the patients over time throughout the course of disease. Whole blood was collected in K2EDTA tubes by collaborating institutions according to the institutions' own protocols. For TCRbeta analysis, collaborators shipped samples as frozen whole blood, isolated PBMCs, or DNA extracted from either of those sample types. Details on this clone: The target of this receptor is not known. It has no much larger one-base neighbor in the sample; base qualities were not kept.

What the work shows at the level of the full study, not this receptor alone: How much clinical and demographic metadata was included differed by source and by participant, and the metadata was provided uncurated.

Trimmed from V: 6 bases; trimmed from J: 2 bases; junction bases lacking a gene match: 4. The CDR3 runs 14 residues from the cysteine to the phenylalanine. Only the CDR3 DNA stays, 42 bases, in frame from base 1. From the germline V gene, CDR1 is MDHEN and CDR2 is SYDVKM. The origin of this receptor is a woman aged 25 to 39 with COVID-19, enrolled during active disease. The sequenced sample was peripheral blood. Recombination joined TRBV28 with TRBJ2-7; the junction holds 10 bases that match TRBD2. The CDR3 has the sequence CASRGTSVAYEQYF. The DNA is TGTGCCAGCAGGGGGACTAGCGTTGCCTACGAGCAGTACTTC.